This section outlines one T cell receptor beta chain sequence together with its context. Which antigen it targets is not known. No qualities accompany the bases; no much larger clone lies one base away. The sample's treatment or condition label, in plain terms: preoperative locoregional IRX-2 cytokine immunotherapy. The samples were obtained from a phase Ib study in which preoperative, locoregional IRX-2 cytokine immunotherapy intended to prime immune responses was tested. Patients with early-stage breast cancer who were given IRX-2 before surgery served as donors. The method behind the library was the immunoSEQ multiplex PCR assay. TCRdb retrieved this table from immuneACCESS and kept in-frame rearrangements only. Not all clones are present; in checked studies, unresolved V genes account for under half, and no reason is known for the remainder. The sample contains 9,500 to 14,000 clones, around 75% of them found a single time. Together, the top ten hold approximately 5.6% of the sample.

V sheds 1 base and J sheds 6 bases, leaving 12 bases between their ends. The CDR3 spans 15 residues, from the cysteine through the phenylalanine. The kept DNA is CDR3 alone, 45 bases in frame from the first base. Via the germline V gene, CDR1 is MDHEN and CDR2 SYDVKM. This sample was included in a study of preoperative IRX-2 immunotherapy in early breast cancer (dated by TCRdb to the late 2010s). The source is a human donor with breast cancer. The source material was lymph node tissue, sampled before IRX-2 immunotherapy. Recombination linked TRBV28 to TRBJ2-2, and the D gene may be TRBD1, 6 bases matching. The sequenced DNA is TGTGCCAGCAGTTTATTGGGGGCGCTTGCCGGGGAGCTGTTTTTT. Translated, it gives CASSLLGALAGELFF.